The T cell receptor (beta chain) under discussion was sequenced for a study of identical twins. Whole-study results and caveats: Cord blood beta clonotypes that were abundant carried fewer insertions, and memory repertoires showed no such trend.

This clonotype was detected only a few times. Its target is unknown. TCRdb re-analysed the 5' RACE reads in MiXCR, keeping a single row per CDR3 protein. The repertoire consists of some 630,000 distinct CDR3 sequences, with under 8.5% occurring once and the leading ten covering 1.5% to 2%. Germline values: CDR1 SGHAT, CDR2 FQNNGV. The CDR3 loop spans 14 amino acids. Trimming removed 4 bases from V and 6 bases from J, with 12 bases in between. These data were also reused for a study on yellow fever vaccine responses in identical twins.

The receptor was isolated from a woman aged 18-29 years in good health. The specimen sequenced was PBMCs. The chain joins TRBV11-2 to TRBJ2-2; D possibly corresponds to TRBD1 (6 bases). CDR3 bases: TGTGCCAGCAGCTCATACAGGGAAGCCGGGGAGCTGTTTTTT. Its protein product is CASSSYREAGELFF.